This TCR beta chain derives from a study of Graves' ophthalmopathy and Graves' hyperthyroidism. Across the study: The stable label applied to hyperthyroidism with no ophthalmopathy within 18 months of follow-up. The study, taken as a whole, reports: Among expanded thyroid clonotypes above 0.001 frequency, most also occurred in blood. Sensitivity reached around 67% and specificity 72.22% when the model predicted ophthalmopathy progression.

Germline V gives CDR1 SQVTM, CDR2 ANQGSEA. The CDR3 consists of 11 residues. The V end was cut by 6 bases, the J end by 7 bases, with 13 bases between. Details on this clonotype: The antigen remains unidentified.

The authors amplified TCR beta CDR3 regions from RNA transcripts. An initial RT-PCR round employing HTBI primers preceded a second-round multiplex PCR. In TCRdb, the multiplex PCR reads were re-called with MiXCR into one record per CDR3 protein. The data show about 590,000 distinct CDR3 sequences, with under 45% seen just once and 3.5% to 5% held by the top ten. Sequenced material: peripheral blood or thyroid tissue (not recorded which). The sequence was obtained from an adult man with Graves' hyperthyroidism. The chain joins TRBV29-1 to TRBJ2-7; D is perhaps TRBD2 (5 bases). The CDR3, as DNA: TGCAGCGTAATCCGGTCGGGGGAGCAGTACTTC. This sequence encodes CSVIRSGEQYF.